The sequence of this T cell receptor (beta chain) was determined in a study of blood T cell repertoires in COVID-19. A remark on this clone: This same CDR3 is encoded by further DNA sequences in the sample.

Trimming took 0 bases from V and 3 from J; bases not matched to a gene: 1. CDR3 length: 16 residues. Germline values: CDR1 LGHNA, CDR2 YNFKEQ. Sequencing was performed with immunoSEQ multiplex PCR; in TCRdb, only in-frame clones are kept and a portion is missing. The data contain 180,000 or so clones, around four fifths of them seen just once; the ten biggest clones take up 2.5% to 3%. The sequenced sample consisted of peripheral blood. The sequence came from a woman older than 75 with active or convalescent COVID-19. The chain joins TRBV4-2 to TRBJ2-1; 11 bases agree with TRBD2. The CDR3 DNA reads TGTGCCAGCAGCCAAGATGGGACTAGCGGCTACAATGAGCAGTTCTTC. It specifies CASSQDGTSGYNEQFF.